These 10 T cell receptor beta chains came from one sample sequenced in a study of T cell changes during pregnancy in multiple sclerosis. Measured with immunoSEQ multiplex PCR; TCRdb has only the in-frame clones, and not every one. The sample lists about 100,000 clones; less than 95% were seen once. The specimen comprised peripheral blood, sampled in the third trimester of pregnancy. These receptors all come from a female donor in good health, enrolled as a control in a pregnancy study.

The chain links TRBV7-2 to TRBJ2-5; D gene ambiguous. The germline V gene has CDR1 SGHTA and CDR2 FQGNSA. V lost 9 bases and J 1 base, leaving 18 bases between the germline ends. This CDR3 has 15 residues. The CDR3, as DNA: TGTGCCAGTGGTTGGGTTTCGTCGGGCCAAGAGACCCAGTACTTC. Translation: CASGWVSSGQETQYF.

The chain is built from TRBV5-1 and TRBJ1-6; 11 bases are a match to TRBD1. Trimming removed 4 bases from V and 5 bases from J; junction bases left unmatched: 8. The CDR3 length is 17 residues. Germline values: CDR1 SGHRS, CDR2 YFSETQ. In DNA, the CDR3 is TGCGCCAGCAGCCCAACCGGGACAGGGGGTAATAATTCACCCCTCCACTTT. Translating it yields CASSPTGTGGNNSPLHF.

J is TRBJ2-7 and V is TRBV4-3; TRBD1 matches 8 bases. J gave up 4 bases and V 3 bases, and 11 bases lay outside the gene matches. Germline CDR1 reads LGHNA; CDR2 reads YSLEER. The CDR3 has 16 residues. The CDR3 here is CASSQDPGQGRYEQYF. As DNA, the CDR3 is TGCGCCAGCAGCCAGGACCCAGGACAGGGACGATACGAGCAGTACTTC.

This chain joins TRBV19 and TRBJ2-5; a weak D match, TRBD2 (6 bases). V was pared by 2 bases and J by 5 bases, with 15 bases between. CDR1 and CDR2 (germline): LNHDA, SQIVND (reference sequence). The CDR3 has 15 residues. CDR3 loop: CASSITGDVRETQYF. The DNA of the CDR3 is TGTGCCAGTAGTATAACGGGGGACGTCAGGGAGACCCAGTACTTC.

The genes are TRBV27 and TRBJ2-7, with a possible D match to TRBD1 (5 bases). Germline CDR1 is MNHEY and CDR2 is SMNVEV (reference sequence). V gave up 0 bases and J gave up 5 bases, with 11 bases separating them. The CDR3 extends over 14 amino acids. The CDR3 is CASSLSGPKDEQYF. The CDR3 nucleotides read TGTGCCAGCAGTTTATCGGGGCCGAAGGACGAGCAGTACTTC.

The gene calls are TRBV5-1 and TRBJ2-7; TRBD1 matches at 7 bases. Germline V CDR1 and CDR2: SGHRS, YFSETQ. J gave up 3 bases and V 5 bases, and 14 bases lay outside the gene matches. The CDR3 extends over 16 amino acids. The CDR3 DNA is TGCGCCAGCAGTGAACAGGGGACCAGACCCAACTACGAGCAGTACTTC. Translated: CASSEQGTRPNYEQYF.

The rearrangement joins TRBV15 to TRBJ2-7; D might be TRBD2 (7 bases). CDR1 and CDR2 (germline): LNHNV, YYDKDF (reference sequence). With 5 bases removed from V and 3 bases from J, the gap between germline ends came to 14 bases. The CDR3 loop spans 14 amino acids. The CDR3, as DNA: TGTGCCACCAGCTTTGGGGGGGCCAGCTACGAGCAGTACTTC. Its protein product is CATSFGGASYEQYF. Full variable domain (rest looked up from reference TRBV15 and TRBJ2-7): DAMVIQNPRYQVTQFGKPVTLSCSQTLNHNVMYWYQQKSSQAPKLLFHYYDKDFNNEADTPDNFQSRRPNTSFCFLDIRSPGLGDTAMYLCATSFGGASYEQYFGPGTRLTVT.

The rearrangement uses TRBV6-6 and TRBJ1-2, with D possibly being TRBD1 (5 bases). Trimming removed 4 bases from V and 3 bases from J, with 18 bases in between. The CDR3 loop spans 16 amino acids. Germline V gives CDR1 MNHNY, CDR2 SVGAGI (reference sequence). CDR3 in DNA: TGTGCCAGCAGTTTCCTGGGTGGGGGGGTTGACTATGGCTACACCTTC. As protein: CASSFLGGGVDYGYTF.

CDR3: CASTDRPEAFF. The CDR3 DNA follows: TGTGCCAGCACCGACAGGCCTGAAGCTTTCTTT. This rearrangement joins TRBV11-2 to TRBJ1-1; a weak D match, TRBD1 (6 bases). This CDR3 has 11 residues. Germline V gene data show CDR1 as SGHAT and CDR2 as FQNNGV. Trimming cost V 7 bases and J 6 bases, with 9 bases left between them.

This chain joins TRBV2 and TRBJ2-7, with 10 bases lining up with TRBD2. This CDR3 spans 15 amino acids. Per the germline V gene, CDR1 is SNHLY and CDR2 is FYNNEI. Trimming removed 7 bases from V and 0 bases from J; junction bases left unmatched: 6. The CDR3 nucleotides read TGTGCCAGCACGGGTAGCGGGGGGTCCTCCTACGAGCAGTACTTC. Translating it yields CASTGSGGSSYEQYF.